The entry below gives a single TCR beta chain sequence along with its context. Trimming removed 3 bases from V and 1 base from J, with 15 bases in between. This CDR3 region has 17 residues. The germline V gene encodes CDR1 MDHEN and CDR2 SYDVKM. This specimen comes from a study of shared T cell receptors in the human thymus. Using immunoSEQ multiplex PCR, the repertoire was profiled, and TCRdb retains in-frame clones only, with some absent. Of hundreds of thousands of clones listed, 85% to 95% are singletons. The chain employs TRBV28 and TRBJ2-2; a weak D match, TRBD1 (6 bases). Sequenced sample: thymocytes. The origin of this receptor is a human donor. The CDR3 nucleotides are TGTGCCAGCAGTTTTAGAGACCAGGGGAGGAACACCGGGGAGCTGTTTTTT. This codes for CASSFRDQGRNTGELFF. Variable domain in full (rest from reference TRBV28 and TRBJ2-2): DVKVTQSSRYLVKRTGEKVFLECVQDMDHENMFWYRQDPGLGLRLIYFSYDVKMKEKGDIPEGYSVSREKKERFSLILESASTNQTSMYLCASSFRDQGRNTGELFFGEGSRLTVL.